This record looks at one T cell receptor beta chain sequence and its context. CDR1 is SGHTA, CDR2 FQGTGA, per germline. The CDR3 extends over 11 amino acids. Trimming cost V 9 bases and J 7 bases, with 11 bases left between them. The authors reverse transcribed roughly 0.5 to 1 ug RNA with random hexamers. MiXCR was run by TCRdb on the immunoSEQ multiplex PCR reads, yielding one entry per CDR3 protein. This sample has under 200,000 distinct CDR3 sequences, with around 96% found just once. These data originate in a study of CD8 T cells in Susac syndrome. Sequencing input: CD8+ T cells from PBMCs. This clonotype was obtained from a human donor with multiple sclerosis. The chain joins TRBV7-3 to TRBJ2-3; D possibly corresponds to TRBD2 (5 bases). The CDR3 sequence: CAREEGNTQYF. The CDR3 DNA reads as TGTGCCAGAGAAGAGGGAAATACGCAGTATTTT.